Below, 22 T cell receptor beta chains from the same sample are listed, as sequenced in a study of OX40 agonist ivuxolimab in advanced cancers. Sequencing was performed with immunoSEQ multiplex PCR; in TCRdb, only in-frame clones are kept and a portion is missing. Of 58,000 or so clones listed, over 80% are singletons. This material consisted of CD4+ or CD8+ T cells sorted from blood, taken in a trial of the OX40 agonist ivuxolimab. The receptors here all came from an adult with an advanced solid tumor such as melanoma, head and neck, liver or kidney cancer.

V usage is TRBV7-9 and J usage is TRBJ2-7; no reliable D call. Germline V CDR1 and CDR2: SEHNR, FQNEAQ (reference sequence). The CDR3 consists of 13 residues. V was shortened by 3 bases and J by 2 bases, with 8 bases between the two germline ends. As DNA, the CDR3 is TGTGCCAGCAGCTTCGAGGTCACCTACGAGCAGTACTTC. This encodes CASSFEVTYEQYF. Together with reference TRBV7-9 and TRBJ2-7, the CDR3 gives the full variable domain: DTGVSQNPRHKITKRGQNVTFRCDPISEHNRLYWYRQTLGQGPEFLTYFQNEAQLEKSRLLSDRFSAERPKGSFSTLEIQRTEQGDSAMYLCASSFEVTYEQYFGPGTRLTVT.

The chain uses TRBV11-2 and TRBJ1-2; 7 bases fit TRBD1. Germline V gene sequence: CDR1 SGHAT, CDR2 FQNNGV. The CDR3 consists of 18 residues. Trimming took 5 bases from V and 0 from J; bases not matched to a gene: 15. The CDR3 region has the DNA TGTGCCAGCAGCCCGTTGGGGTTTCCGGGACAGCCTAACTATGGCTACACCTTC. Protein product: CASSPLGFPGQPNYGYTF.

This chain uses TRBV28 with TRBJ2-1, with 7 bases fitting TRBD2. V dropped 6 bases and J dropped 3; count of bases not matched to a gene: 14. From germline, CDR1 is MDHEN and CDR2 SYDVKM. The CDR3 has 17 amino acids. This CDR3 reads CASSTASLAVNYNEQFF. CDR3 coding DNA: TGTGCCAGCAGCACAGCCTCGCTAGCGGTGAACTACAATGAGCAGTTCTTC.

There are a few counts of this clone. The chain recombines TRBV18 with TRBJ2-3, with 8 bases identical to TRBD1. V dropped 3 bases and J dropped 2; count of bases not matched to a gene: 4. Germline CDR1 is KGHSH and CDR2 is LQKENI. The CDR3 runs 15 residues. The CDR3 spells CASSPDRAHTDTQYF. CDR3 DNA sequence: TGTGCCAGCTCACCGGACAGGGCCCACACAGATACGCAGTATTTT.

This chain links TRBV6-5 with TRBJ1-6; D gene unclear. The germline V gene encodes CDR1 MNHEY and CDR2 SVGAGI. The CDR3 is made up of 15 amino acids. Trimming pared 2 bases from V and 3 bases from J, leaving 8 bases between. CDR3 region: CASSYVGRYNSPLHF. In nucleotides, the CDR3 is TGTGCCAGCAGTTACGTAGGCCGCTATAATTCACCCCTCCACTTT.

The chain carries TRBV6-1 and TRBJ1-4, with D maybe TRBD1 (5 bases). The CDR3 is 14 residues long. V lost 4 bases and J lost 5, with 11 bases in between. The germline CDR1 and CDR2 sequences are MNHNS and SASEGT. The CDR3 bases are TGTGCCAGCAGTGGACAGTTTAAGAATGAAAAACTGTTTTTT. It is translated as CASSGQFKNEKLFF.

V gene TRBV7-9 combines with J gene TRBJ2-1; D not certain. CDR3 length: 12 residues. V gave up 1 base and J gave up 7 bases, with 5 bases separating them. The germline gives CDR1 SEHNR, CDR2 FQNEAQ (reference sequence). The CDR3 bases are TGTGCCAGCAGCTTAGGGCGGAATGAGCAGTTCTTC. Its protein is CASSLGRNEQFF.

J is TRBJ1-4 and V is TRBV4-1, with D uncertain. From germline, CDR1 is MGHRA and CDR2 YSYEKL. This CDR3 has 15 residues. The ends were cut back, 3 bases at V and 8 bases at J, with 16 bases in the middle. Here the CDR3 DNA reads TGCGCCAGCAGCCAGTTACACAGCTTAGTCGAAAAACTGTTTTTT. This translates into CASSQLHSLVEKLFF.

The chain joins TRBV14 to TRBJ1-2, with 9 bases matching TRBD1. Germline CDR1 reads SGHDN; CDR2 reads FVKESK. The length of the CDR3 is 11 residues. After removal of 8 bases from V and 5 bases from J, the junction contained 0 bases not matched to a gene. The CDR3 coding sequence is TGTGCCAGCGGGACAGGGTATGGCTACACCTTC. Its translation is CASGTGYGYTF.

The CDR3 sequence is CASSNLVGRETQYF. The CDR3, as DNA: TGTGCCAGCAGTAATCTGGTAGGGCGGGAGACCCAGTACTTC. The V and J genes are TRBV2 and TRBJ2-5; D gene ambiguous. CDR3 length: 14 amino acids. Germline-derived CDR1 and CDR2 are SNHLY and FYNNEI. Between the trimmed V and J ends, which lost 5 bases and 5 bases, there was a span of 15 bases.

A single count supports this clone. This chain connects TRBV2 to TRBJ2-1, with 12 bases that match TRBD1. Germline V lookup: CDR1 SNHLY, CDR2 FYNNEI. V shed 7 bases and J 9 bases; nucleotides not matched to a gene: 7. The CDR3 spans 14 residues. Written as DNA, the CDR3 is TGTGCCAGCATGTCCGGGACAGGGGGCTTTGAGCAGTTCTTC. It specifies CASMSGTGGFEQFF.

The J gene is TRBJ1-4, the V gene TRBV29-1; D not certain. The CDR3 extends over 12 amino acids. Between the trimmed V and J ends, which lost 7 bases and 4 bases, there was a span of 10 bases. Per the germline V gene, CDR1 is SQVTM and CDR2 is ANQGSEA. CDR3 coding DNA: TGCAGCGCGGTGGGGTTTAATGAAAAACTGTTTTTT. Amino acids: CSAVGFNEKLFF. Full variable domain (rest looked up from reference TRBV29-1 and TRBJ1-4): SAVISQKPSRDICQRGTSLTIQCQVDSQVTMMFWYRQQPGQSLTLIATANQGSEATYESGFVIDKFPISRPNLTFSTLTVSNMSPEDSSIYLCSAVGFNEKLFFGSGTQLSVL.

The chain couples TRBV11-2 to TRBJ2-7; no firm D call. Trimming cost V 1 base and J 8 bases, with 18 bases left between them. The CDR3 length is 15 residues. The germline V gene encodes CDR1 SGHAT and CDR2 FQNNGV. This chain's CDR3 is CASSLGHDLRGQQYF. The CDR3 nucleotides are TGTGCCAGCAGCTTAGGACACGATCTACGTGGGCAGCAGTACTTC.

The chain uses TRBV6-6 and TRBJ1-5, with TRBD1 as a possible D gene (6 bases). The CDR3 loop spans 15 amino acids. CDR1 MNHNY and CDR2 SVGAGI come from the germline V gene (reference sequence). V was cut by 2 bases and J by 10 bases, with 18 bases left in between. The CDR3 DNA reads as TGTGCCAGCAGTTACATGTCAGGGGAAAGCCACCCCCAGCATTTT. It translates to CASSYMSGESHPQHF.

The chain uses TRBV27 and TRBJ1-5; D call uncertain. Trimming took off 0 bases at V and 2 bases at J, with 5 bases between the two ends. From germline, CDR1 is MNHEY and CDR2 SMNVEV (reference sequence). The CDR3 is 14 residues long. CDR3 loop: CASSLSAGNQPQHF. CDR3 nucleotide sequence: TGTGCCAGCAGTTTATCGGCTGGCAATCAGCCCCAGCATTTT.

The chain uses TRBV4-1 and TRBJ2-3; 8 bases fit TRBD1. The CDR3 contains 15 residues. CDR1 is MGHRA, CDR2 YSYEKL, per germline. V trimming: 4 bases; J trimming: 2 bases; junction bases outside the gene matches: 5. CDR3 sequence reads: CASSPGTGFTDTQYF. The CDR3 DNA reads as TGCGCCAGCAGCCCTGGGACAGGATTCACAGATACGCAGTATTTT.

The V and J genes are TRBV9 and TRBJ2-3, with TRBD2 as a possible D gene (6 bases). The germline V and J ends were trimmed by 2 bases and 0 bases, with 13 bases remaining between them. The CDR3 covers 16 residues. Germline-derived CDR1 and CDR2 are SGDLS and YYNGEE. CDR3 sequence (DNA): TGTGCCAGCAGCGTCGACGTCGGGAGTAGCACAGATACGCAGTATTTT. Translating gives CASSVDVGSSTDTQYF. Based on the CDR3 plus reference TRBV9 and TRBJ2-3, the full variable domain is DSGVTQTPKHLITATGQRVTLRCSPRSGDLSVYWYQQSLDQGLQFLIQYYNGEERAKGNILERFSAQQFPDLHSELNLSSLELGDSALYFCASSVDVGSSTDTQYFGPGTRLTVL.

The rearrangement joins TRBV11-2 to TRBJ2-3; TRBD1 matches 11 bases. This CDR3 has 16 amino acids. Germline V gene sequence: CDR1 SGHAT, CDR2 FQNNGV. The J segment lost 5 bases and the V segment lost 5 bases, leaving 9 bases of the junction unmatched. The CDR3 region is CASSRRGTGGLDTQYF. CDR3 coding DNA: TGTGCCAGCAGCAGGCGGGGGACAGGGGGTTTAGATACGCAGTATTTT.

This clone is a singleton in its sample. The chain uses TRBV5-1 and TRBJ2-3; 7 bases align to TRBD1. CDR1 is SGHRS and CDR2 is YFSETQ in the germline V gene. Trimming took 0 bases from V and 1 from J; bases not matched to a gene: 11. The CDR3 consists of 18 residues. The CDR3 sequence is CASSLGILRDSGTDTQYF. CDR3 sequence (DNA): TGCGCCAGCAGCTTGGGGATTCTCCGGGACAGTGGCACAGATACGCAGTATTTT.

The J gene is TRBJ2-5, the V gene TRBV15, with D perhaps assigned TRBD1 or TRBD2 (5 bases each). The CDR3 covers 15 residues. Looked up from germline, CDR1 is LNHNV and CDR2 is YYDKDF (reference sequence). Trimming cost V 3 bases and J 1 base, with 12 bases left between them. The CDR3 DNA reads TGTGCCACCAGCAGGGTTGGGGGAGCCCAAGAGACCCAGTACTTC. This codes for CATSRVGGAQETQYF. Full variable domain (remainder filled in from reference TRBV15 and TRBJ2-5): DAMVIQNPRYQVTQFGKPVTLSCSQTLNHNVMYWYQQKSSQAPKLLFHYYDKDFNNEADTPDNFQSRRPNTSFCFLDIRSPGLGDTAMYLCATSRVGGAQETQYFGPGTRLLVL.

V is TRBV7-9 and J is TRBJ2-1, with D unresolved. The CDR3 length is 11 residues. The germline CDR1 and CDR2 sequences are SEHNR and FQNEAQ (reference sequence). V was shortened by 5 bases and J by 8 bases, with 7 bases between the two germline ends. CDR3 sequence: CASSRKHEQFF. The CDR3 DNA is TGTGCCAGCAGCCGTAAGCATGAGCAGTTCTTC.

Remarks on this clone: One base away lies a much larger clone, so this may be a sequencing read error. Other DNA sequences from this sample encode an identical CDR3 as well. The gene calls are TRBV19 and TRBJ1-5, with D perhaps TRBD1 (5 bases). The CDR3 spans 14 residues. In germline, CDR1 is LNHDA, CDR2 SQIVND (reference sequence). V was clipped by 2 bases and J by 5 bases, with 10 bases between them. CDR3 sequence: CASSIWTGDQPQHF. The CDR3 coding sequence is TGTGCCAGTAGTATATGGACGGGGGATCAGCCCCAGCATTTT.